These 25 T cell receptor beta chains came from one sample sequenced in a study of blood T cell repertoires in COVID-19. TCRdb's table, derived via immunoSEQ multiplex PCR, lists solely in-frame clones and lacks some. The sample records tens of thousands of clones, 70% to 90% being singletons. Sequences were obtained from peripheral blood. Receptors originate from a man aged 45 to 65 with active COVID-19.

This sequence joins TRBV12-5 and TRBJ2-5; 10 bases map to TRBD2. The CDR3 is made up of 14 amino acids. V was clipped by 8 bases and J by 5 bases; unmatched bases: 8. Germline V gene lookup returns CDR1 LGHNT and CDR2 FRNRAP. CDR3 sequence (DNA): TGTGCTAGTATACGAGCGGGAGGGGGGGAGACCCAGTACTTC. Translated, it gives CASIRAGGGETQYF. The full variable domain, in which reference TRBV12-5 and TRBJ2-5 provide the parts outside the CDR3, is DARVTQTPRHKVTEMGQEVTMRCQPILGHNTVFWYRQTMMQGLELLAYFRNRAPLDDSGMPKDRFSAEMPDATLATLKIQPSEPRDSAVYFCASIRAGGGETQYFGPGTRLLVL.

This clone was observed a few times. The chain has TRBV10-3 and TRBJ2-7, with D hard to call. The CDR3 contains 13 residues. V gave up 4 bases and J gave up 2 bases, with 9 bases separating them. CDR1 ENHRY and CDR2 SYGVKD come from the germline V gene. The chain's CDR3 is CAISGGWAYEQYV. The CDR3 DNA sequence: TGTGCCATCAGTGGAGGCTGGGCCTACGAGCAGTACGTC.

V usage is TRBV29-1 and J usage is TRBJ2-7; D perhaps matches TRBD2 (5 bases). Deletions cut 6 bases from V and 1 base from J, with 16 bases between. Germline V gene lookup returns CDR1 SQVTM and CDR2 ANQGSEA. The CDR3 is 14 residues long. CDR3 region: CSVAPLEASYEQYF. The CDR3 nucleotides are TGCAGCGTGGCTCCGTTGGAGGCGTCCTACGAGCAGTACTTC.

V is TRBV6-4 and J is TRBJ2-3; TRBD2 agrees at 11 bases. J gave up 2 bases and V 3 bases, and 4 bases lay outside the gene matches. The germline V gene has CDR1 MRHNA and CDR2 SNTAGT. The CDR3 consists of 16 residues. In DNA, the CDR3 is TGTGCCAGCAGTGAGACTAGCGGGGCTCTCACAGATACGCAGTATTTT. Translated: CASSETSGALTDTQYF.

V and J are TRBV19 and TRBJ2-2; 13 bases are shared with TRBD2. Germline V lookup: CDR1 LNHDA, CDR2 SQIVND (reference sequence). The CDR3 consists of 18 residues. V shed 4 bases, J shed 4 bases, and the junction held 9 bases outside the gene matches. This chain's CDR3 is CASSTSRGLAGITGELFF. DNA for the CDR3: TGTGCCAGTAGTACAAGCCGGGGACTAGCGGGGATCACCGGGGAGCTGTTTTTT.

The rearrangement links TRBV27 to TRBJ1-1; D gene unclear. This CDR3 has 16 amino acids. Germline V gene data show CDR1 as MNHEY and CDR2 as SMNVEV (reference sequence). Trimming shortened V by 0 bases and J by 1 base, and 12 bases separated the two germline ends. CDR3 bases: TGTGCCAGCAGTTTATCGGGCCGGAGGGAGAACACTGAAGCTTTCTTT. Amino acids: CASSLSGRRENTEAFF.

This rearrangement joins TRBV6-2 or TRBV6-3 to TRBJ1-5, with D hard to call. The germline V gene has CDR1 MNHEY and CDR2 SVGEGT. Trimming removed 5 bases from V and 3 bases from J, with 11 bases in between. The length of the CDR3 is 14 residues. The CDR3, as DNA: TGTGCCAGCAGTCGGTCAGCGCTCAATCAGCCCCAGCATTTT. It encodes CASSRSALNQPQHF.

The gene calls are TRBV19 and TRBJ1-1; 10 bases fit TRBD1. The CDR3 loop spans 18 amino acids. CDR1 LNHDA and CDR2 SQIVND come from the germline V gene (reference sequence). J was trimmed by 5 bases and V by 5 bases; bases with no gene match: 17. CDR3 sequence (DNA): TGTGCCAGTAGTCCAAGAAACCGCGGGACAGGGGTTCGGACTGAAGCTTTCTTT. Translated: CASSPRNRGTGVRTEAFF. Combining the CDR3 with reference TRBV19 and TRBJ1-1 gives the whole variable domain DGGITQSPKYLFRKEGQNVTLSCEQNLNHDAMYWYRQDPGQGLRLIYYSQIVNDFQKGDIAEGYSVSREKKESFPLTVTSAQKNPTAFYLCASSPRNRGTGVRTEAFFGQGTRLTVV.

The V call is TRBV2, the J call TRBJ1-6, with D possibly matching TRBD1 (5 bases). Trimming removed 7 bases at V and 5 bases at J, with 27 bases between. Germline V gene lookup returns CDR1 SNHLY and CDR2 FYNNEI. The CDR3 totals 19 residues. CDR3 sequence: CASKRLEALGGANNSPLHF. CDR3 sequence (DNA): TGTGCCAGCAAACGCCTTGAAGCCCTTGGAGGGGCAAATAATTCACCCCTCCACTTT.

This chain joins TRBV6-2 or TRBV6-3 and TRBJ2-1; perhaps TRBD2 as D (5 bases). V shed 5 bases and J shed 5 bases, with 13 bases lying between them. CDR3 length: 14 amino acids. The germline gives CDR1 MNHEY, CDR2 SVGEGT. The chain's CDR3 is CASSRPDGDNEQFF. In DNA, the CDR3 is TGTGCCAGCAGTAGGCCAGACGGGGACAATGAGCAGTTCTTC.

This chain joins TRBV6-2 or TRBV6-3 and TRBJ2-1, with TRBD2 matching over 13 bases. This CDR3 is 17 amino acids long. Germline V gives CDR1 MNHEY, CDR2 SVGEGT. V lost 0 bases, J lost 7 bases, and 6 bases stayed unmatched. The CDR3 sequence is CASSYSTSGGLVNEQFF. In DNA form, the CDR3 reads TGTGCCAGCAGTTACTCGACTAGCGGGGGGCTAGTGAATGAGCAGTTCTTC.

The chain has TRBV4-2 and TRBJ1-1; 8 nucleotides match TRBD1. The germline CDR1 and CDR2 sequences are LGHNA and YNFKEQ. Trimming removed 3 bases from V and 5 bases from J; junction bases left unmatched: 11. The CDR3 consists of 16 residues. DNA for the CDR3: TGTGCCAGCAGCCAGGAAGTGAAACAGGGGGGGACTGAAGCTTTCTTT. Protein sequence: CASSQEVKQGGTEAFF.

The V and J genes are TRBV30 and TRBJ1-4; D is unresolved. V shed 0 bases and J shed 8 bases, with 16 bases lying between them. The germline CDR1 and CDR2 sequences are GTSNPN and SVGIG (reference sequence). The CDR3 has 15 residues. CDR3 amino acids: CAWSVRRDLREKLFF. The CDR3 DNA is TGTGCCTGGAGTGTACGGAGGGATCTGAGGGAAAAACTGTTTTTT.

This chain connects TRBV4-1 to TRBJ1-2, with a tentative D call TRBD1 (5 bases). Between the trimmed V and J ends, which lost 1 base and 5 bases, there was a span of 14 bases. CDR3 length equals 15 residues. The germline CDR1 and CDR2 sequences are MGHRA and YSYEKL. The CDR3 sequence is CASSQVPQAPYGYTF. The CDR3 bases are TGCGCCAGCAGCCAAGTCCCACAGGCCCCATATGGCTACACCTTC.

This clone was found a few times. The genes are TRBV2 and TRBJ2-3; TRBD2 matches 8 bases. V shed 2 bases and J 0 bases; nucleotides not matched to a gene: 4. The CDR3 sequence is 16 residues long. In germline, CDR1 is SNHLY, CDR2 FYNNEI. CDR3 in DNA: TGTGCCAGCAGTGAATTGGCGGGGGGTAGCACAGATACGCAGTATTTT. It encodes CASSELAGGSTDTQYF.

The chain carries TRBV30 and TRBJ1-1, with 7 bases that match TRBD1. Unmatched junction bases numbered 8, after V lost 0 bases and J lost 4 bases. CDR3 size: 15 residues. Germline loops: CDR1 GTSNPN, CDR2 SVGIG (reference sequence). CDR3 nucleotide sequence: TGTGCCTGGAGTGTAAAGGGCAGGGGGAGCACTGAAGCTTTCTTT. Its protein is CAWSVKGRGSTEAFF.

The chain carries TRBV24-1 and TRBJ2-3, with 7 nucleotides matching TRBD2. Trimming removed 6 bases from V and 3 bases from J; junction bases left unmatched: 8. The CDR3 has 15 residues. CDR1 is KGHDR, CDR2 SFDVKD, per germline. The CDR3 reads CATSQAGAGTDTQYF. Written as DNA, the CDR3 is TGTGCCACCAGTCAGGCGGGAGCTGGAACAGATACGCAGTATTTT.

The J gene is TRBJ2-1, the V gene TRBV15, with D possibly matching TRBD2 (6 bases). The CDR3 extends over 14 amino acids. The germline gives CDR1 LNHNV, CDR2 YYDKDF (reference sequence). V was pared by 0 bases and J by 15 bases, with 18 bases between. Here the CDR3 DNA reads TGTGCCACCAGCAGAGATCGGAGGGGCGGGCGGTGGTTCTTC. It encodes CATSRDRRGGRWFF.

This clone was detected only a few times. The chain joins TRBV3-1 (or the pseudogene TRBV3-2) to TRBJ2-7; 9 bases are shared with TRBD2. This CDR3 is built from 14 residues. The J segment lost 7 bases and the V segment lost 0 bases, leaving 4 bases of the junction unmatched. The germline CDR1 and CDR2 sequences are LGHDT and YNNKEL (reference sequence). Here the CDR3 DNA reads TGTGCCAGCAGCCAAGACCCCCTAGCGGGGGAGCAGTACGTC. Translation: CASSQDPLAGEQYV.

The chain carries TRBV5-6 and TRBJ1-6, with a weak D call TRBD1 (6 bases). CDR1 is SGHDT, CDR2 YYEEEE, per germline. This CDR3 has 15 amino acids. V was pared by 4 bases and J by 6 bases, with 14 bases between. CDR3 protein: CASSEGQRRNSPLHF. As DNA, the CDR3 is TGTGCCAGCAGCGAAGGACAGAGACGTAATTCACCCCTCCACTTT.

The chain couples TRBV18 to TRBJ2-1, with TRBD2 matching over 8 bases. J lost 6 bases, V lost 4 bases, and 17 bases had no gene match. There are 18 residues in the CDR3. Germline assignment: CDR1 KGHSH and CDR2 LQKENI. The CDR3 sequence is CASSRDVSSSGSRNEQFF. CDR3 in DNA: TGTGCCAGCTCACGGGACGTTTCGTCAAGCGGGAGTCGCAATGAGCAGTTCTTC.

This chain uses TRBV6-5 with TRBJ1-1; D remains ambiguous. Per the germline V gene, CDR1 is MNHEY and CDR2 is SVGAGI. The CDR3 covers 14 residues. Trimming took off 4 bases at V and 0 bases at J, with 9 bases between the two ends. CDR3 bases: TGTGCCAGCAGTTTACAATTACTGAACACTGAAGCTTTCTTT. Translating it yields CASSLQLLNTEAFF.

The chain combines TRBV5-4 with TRBJ2-5; 10 nucleotides align to TRBD1. J lost 3 bases, V lost 4 bases, and 3 bases had no gene match. The CDR3 length is 14 residues. Germline CDR1 SGHNT, CDR2 YYREEE (reference sequence). The CDR3 loop is CASSIGQGEETQYF. The CDR3 DNA follows: TGTGCCAGCAGCATAGGACAGGGGGAAGAGACCCAGTACTTC.

This rearrangement joins TRBV19 to TRBJ1-1; D remains unclear. This CDR3 has 13 residues. Deletions cut 3 bases from V and 5 bases from J, with 10 bases between. Germline V CDR1 and CDR2: LNHDA, SQIVND (reference sequence). The CDR3 loop reads CASSILTGTEAFF. For the CDR3, the DNA is TGTGCCAGTAGTATCCTGACCGGGACTGAAGCTTTCTTT.

In this sample, this clone turned up once. The rearrangement joins TRBV24-1 to TRBJ2-5; 8 nucleotides align to TRBD2. The V gene end was trimmed by 4 bases and the J gene end by 5 bases; junction bases not matched to a gene: 11. This CDR3 spans 16 amino acids. Per germline, CDR1 KGHDR and CDR2 SFDVKD. The CDR3 region is CATSDSTGGREETQYF. The CDR3 bases are TGTGCCACCAGTGACAGCACGGGGGGGCGGGAGGAGACCCAGTACTTC.